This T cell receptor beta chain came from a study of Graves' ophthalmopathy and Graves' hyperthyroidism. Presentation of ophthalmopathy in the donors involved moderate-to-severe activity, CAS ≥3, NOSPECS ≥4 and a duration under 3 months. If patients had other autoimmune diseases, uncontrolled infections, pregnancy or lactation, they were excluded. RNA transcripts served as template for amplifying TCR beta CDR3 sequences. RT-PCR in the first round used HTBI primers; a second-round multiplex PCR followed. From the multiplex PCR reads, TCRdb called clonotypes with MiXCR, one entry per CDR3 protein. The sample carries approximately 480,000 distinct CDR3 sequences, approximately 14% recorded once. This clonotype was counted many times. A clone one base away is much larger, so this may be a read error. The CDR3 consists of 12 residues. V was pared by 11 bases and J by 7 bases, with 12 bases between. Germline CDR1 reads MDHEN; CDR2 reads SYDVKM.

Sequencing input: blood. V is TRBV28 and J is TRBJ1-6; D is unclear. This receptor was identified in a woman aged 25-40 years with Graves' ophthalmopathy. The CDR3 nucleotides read TGTGCCGGCTTAGCGGCAAATTCACCCCTCCACTTT. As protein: CAGLAANSPLHF.